The source of this TCR beta chain is a study of vaccination and CD4 T cells after COVID-19. The overall study: Convalescent donors totaled six males and four females, including two who were Hispanic. Every participant had a vaccine, which was either BNT162b2 or mRNA-1273, given in two doses. Each control culture was treated with a CEFX pool, an HIV-1 Nef pool, or no peptide.

An Oncomine TCR Beta short-read assay was used to sequence the DNA from cultured CD4+ T cells. TCRdb itself ran the PCR reads through MiXCR, one entry per CDR3 protein. The sample holds about 12,000 distinct CDR3 sequences, about 31% seen once. Treatment noted: approximately 9-day PBMC culture with coronavirus spike peptide pools or control peptides (ViraFEST assay). Via ViraFEST, peptide pools expanded antigen-specific T cells before TCR sequencing. The CDR3 runs 15 residues. Trimming left V 2 bases short and J 4 bases short, with 13 bases between. Germline V gives CDR1 SGHTA, CDR2 FQGTGA. This clonotype came up a few times. Its antigen is unknown.

The receptor was isolated from a human donor who had recovered from COVID-19. The chain joins TRBV7-3 to TRBJ2-3, with D unresolved. Sequences were derived from CD4+ T cells from blood, cultured in vitro, sampled after SARS-CoV-2 vaccination. CDR3 sequence (DNA): TGTGCCAGCAGCTTATTCTTGCACCAGGCAGATACGCAGTATTTT. It encodes CASSLFLHQADTQYF.